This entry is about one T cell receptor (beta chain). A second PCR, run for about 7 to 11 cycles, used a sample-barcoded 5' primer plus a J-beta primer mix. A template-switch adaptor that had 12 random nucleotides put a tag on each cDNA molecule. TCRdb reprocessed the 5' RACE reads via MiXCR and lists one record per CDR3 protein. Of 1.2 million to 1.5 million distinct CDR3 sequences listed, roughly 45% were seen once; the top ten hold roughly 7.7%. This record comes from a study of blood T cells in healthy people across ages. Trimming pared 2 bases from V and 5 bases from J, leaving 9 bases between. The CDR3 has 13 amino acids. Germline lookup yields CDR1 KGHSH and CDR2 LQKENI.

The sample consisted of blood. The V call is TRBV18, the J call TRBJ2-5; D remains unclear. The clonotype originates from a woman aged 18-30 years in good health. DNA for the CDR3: TGTGCCAGCTCACCATCATTAGGTGAGACCCAGTACTTC. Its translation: CASSPSLGETQYF.